This T cell receptor beta chain was identified during a study of post-analysis software for immune sequencing data. Regarding the study as a whole: Five or six TRBV segments, TRBV5-6, TRBV5-1 and TRBV20-1 among them, were found more frequent in patients than controls.

Prepared libraries of TCR beta cDNA carried unique molecular identifiers. The T cell input of about 1 to 10 million gave about half a million cDNA molecules. Each CDR3 protein is one row after TCRdb ran MiXCR on the PCR reads. The sample consists of about 770,000 distinct CDR3 sequences, more than 45% of them appearing once. The germline gives CDR1 KGHDR, CDR2 SFDVKD. The CDR3 covers 15 residues. The J segment lost 7 bases and the V segment lost 3 bases, leaving 4 bases of the junction unmatched. About this clonotype itself: Its antigen is not identified.

The sequence came from a girl under 18 with multiple sclerosis. Specimen: blood. The V and J genes are TRBV24-1 and TRBJ2-3, with 12 bases aligning to TRBD2. This CDR3 is CATSDLTSGRNTQYF. Written as DNA, the CDR3 is TGTGCCACCAGTGATCTAACTAGCGGGAGGAATACGCAGTATTTT.